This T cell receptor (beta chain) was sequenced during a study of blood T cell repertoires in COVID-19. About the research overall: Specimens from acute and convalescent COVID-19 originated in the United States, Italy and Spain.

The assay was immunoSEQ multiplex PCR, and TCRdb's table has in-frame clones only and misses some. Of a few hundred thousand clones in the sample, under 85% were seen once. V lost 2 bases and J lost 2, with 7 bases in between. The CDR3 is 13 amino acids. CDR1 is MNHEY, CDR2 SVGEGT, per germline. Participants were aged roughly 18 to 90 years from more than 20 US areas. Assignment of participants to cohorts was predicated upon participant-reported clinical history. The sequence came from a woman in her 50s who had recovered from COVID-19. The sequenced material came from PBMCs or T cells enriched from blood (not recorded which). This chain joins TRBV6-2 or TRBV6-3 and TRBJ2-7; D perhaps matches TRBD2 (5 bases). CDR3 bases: TGTGCCAGCAGTTACGGAGGTCCCTACGAGCAGTACTTC. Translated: CASSYGGPYEQYF.